The rows below give T cell receptor beta chains drawn from one sample of a study of cytomegalovirus exposure and HLA in healthy donors. Assay: immunoSEQ multiplex PCR; the TCRdb copy retains only in-frame clones and omits some. The repertoire holds fewer than 85,000 clones, 55% to 85% seen once, with 8.5% to 14% in the top ten. Sequencing was done on a sample of PBMCs. These receptors were taken from a woman between 40 and 55 years old in good health and CMV-seropositive. Both conserved end residues are part of each CDR3. A D gene is named only where the DNA matches it firmly. Not all rows give a size; the values are once, few, many and, for expanded clones, a class.

20	TRBJ2-2	TRBV30	TRBD2	-	CAWSVLAQLAGGPTTGELFF	TGTGCCTGGAGTGTATTGGCCCAACTAGCGGGAGGGCCGACGACCGGGGAGCTGTTTTTT
15	TRBJ1-3	TRBV15	-	-	CATSRDAGPGNTIYF	TGTGCCACCAGCAGAGATGCAGGTCCTGGAAACACCATATATTTT
15	TRBJ2-7	TRBV28	TRBD1	-	CASTQGGTGLSEQYF	TGTGCCAGCACTCAAGGAGGGACAGGCTTATCCGAGCAGTACTTC
14	TRBJ1-1	TRBV5-1	-	-	CASSRDSTNTEAFF	TGCGCCAGCAGCCGCGACTCTACAAACACTGAAGCTTTCTTT
14	TRBJ1-6	TRBV28	TRBD1	-	CASIPGQGASPLHF	TGTGCCAGCATTCCTGGACAGGGGGCTTCACCCCTCCACTTT
13	TRBJ1-1	TRBV9	-	-	CASSVRGLGEAFF	TGTGCCAGCAGCGTTCGAGGGCTTGGTGAAGCTTTCTTT
14	TRBJ1-2	TRBV5-5	-	-	CASSLASPGWGYTF	TGTGCCAGCAGCTTAGCCTCACCGGGTTGGGGCTACACCTTC
13	TRBJ1-1	TRBV2	TRBD1	-	CASSEESTGKAFF	TGTGCCAGCAGTGAAGAATCGACAGGGAAAGCTTTCTTT
16	TRBJ2-1	TRBV7-9	TRBD1	-	CASSSGTGFTYNEQFF	TGTGCCAGCAGCTCGGGGACAGGTTTTACCTACAATGAGCAGTTCTTC
15	TRBJ1-5	TRBV5-6	-	-	CASSMGSVSNQPQHF	TGTGCCAGCAGCATGGGCTCGGTAAGCAATCAGCCCCAGCATTTT
14	TRBJ2-7	TRBV27	TRBD2	-	CASSLSSAGDEQYF	TGTGCCAGCAGTTTATCTTCTGCGGGGGACGAGCAGTACTTC
13	TRBJ2-3	TRBV30	-	-	CAWMRGPVDTQYF	TGTGCCTGGATGCGGGGGCCAGTAGATACGCAGTATTTT
14	TRBJ2-3	TRBV27	-	-	CASSLSQGTDTQYF	TGTGCCAGCAGTTTAAGCCAGGGCACAGATACGCAGTATTTT
16	TRBJ2-3	TRBV6-6	-	-	CASSYAQGRNTDTQYF	TGTGCCAGCAGTTACGCCCAGGGGAGAAACACAGATACGCAGTATTTT
17	TRBJ2-1	TRBV29-1	-	-	CSVEEGGQFFSYNEQFF	TGCAGCGTTGAAGAAGGAGGTCAGTTTTTCTCCTACAATGAGCAGTTCTTC
15	TRBJ2-3	TRBV5-1	TRBD2	-	CASSEAGGRTDTQYF	TGCGCCAGCAGCGAAGCGGGGGGCCGCACAGATACGCAGTATTTT
15	TRBJ1-4	TRBV25-1	TRBD1	-	CASSVTGGGHEKLFF	TGTGCCAGCAGTGTAACAGGGGGAGGCCATGAAAAACTGTTTTTT
15	TRBJ2-2	TRBV2	TRBD2	-	CASSAGLAGTGELFF	TGTGCCAGCAGTGCGGGACTAGCGGGAACCGGGGAGCTGTTTTTT
12	TRBJ1-2	TRBV28	-	-	CASTLGGFGYTF	TGTGCCAGCACCCTGGGGGGGTTTGGCTACACCTTC
15	TRBJ2-1	TRBV5-1	TRBD2	-	CASSLASGAYNEQFF	TGCGCCAGCAGCTTGGCTAGCGGGGCCTACAATGAGCAGTTCTTC
12	TRBJ1-1	TRBV9	-	-	CASSPTNTEAFF	TGTGCCAGCAGCCCCACAAACACTGAAGCTTTCTTT
15	TRBJ2-6	TRBV6-5	TRBD1	few	CASSFGTGGANVLTF	TGTGCCAGCAGTTTTGGGACAGGGGGTGCCAACGTCCTGACTTTC
14	TRBJ1-1	TRBV19	-	-	CASSIVRGSTEAFF	TGTGCCAGTAGTATTGTCAGGGGAAGCACTGAAGCTTTCTTT
13	TRBJ2-1	TRBV27	-	few	CASNGPRLDEQFF	TGTGCCAGCAATGGTCCCAGATTGGATGAGCAGTTCTTC
14	TRBJ1-2	TRBV19	-	-	CASSIREQGRGYTF	TGTGCCAGTAGTATAAGGGAACAGGGTCGCGGCTACACCTTC
15	TRBJ2-4	TRBV6-1	-	few	CASTEGVRAKNIQYF	TGTGCCAGCACCGAGGGAGTAAGGGCCAAAAACATTCAGTACTTC
14	TRBJ2-7	TRBV28	-	-	CASSYGELVREQYF	TGTGCCAGCAGTTATGGGGAGTTGGTGCGGGAGCAGTACTTC
18	TRBJ2-5	TRBV7-2	TRBD2	few	CASSLGLAGTLAPKTQYF	TGTGCCAGCAGCCTGGGACTAGCGGGGACATTGGCCCCTAAGACCCAGTACTTC
15	TRBJ2-2	TRBV7-6	TRBD1	-	CASSFRQGDSGELFF	TGTGCCAGCAGCTTTCGTCAGGGGGATTCCGGGGAGCTGTTTTTT
15	TRBJ2-7	TRBV7-6	TRBD2	-	CASSSGTSGSYEQYF	TGTGCCAGCAGCTCTGGGACTAGCGGGTCCTACGAGCAGTACTTC